This T cell receptor (beta chain) was sequenced during a study of T-cell reconstitution after alpha-beta-depleted transplantation in children. Only a few counts were recorded for this clonotype. The germline gives CDR1 DFQATT, CDR2 SNEGSKA (reference sequence). Between the trimmed V and J ends, which lost 2 bases and 4 bases, there was a span of 18 bases. The CDR3 contains 15 residues. Preparation of the TCRbeta library was carried out with unique molecular identifiers. MiXCR, applied by TCRdb to the PCR reads, yields one record per CDR3 protein. The sample holds 350,000 to 450,000 distinct CDR3 sequences, roughly 20% seen once.

The chain is built from TRBV20-1 and TRBJ2-7; D is undetermined. The sample consisted of PBMCs from the stem cell graft donor, taken from the stem cell graft. The receptor was derived from a human donor who donated a stem cell graft to a child with acute myeloid leukemia. CDR3 loop: CSARSVSIPGYEQYF. CDR3 sequence (DNA): TGCAGTGCTAGAAGCGTGTCGATTCCAGGATACGAGCAGTACTTC.